A selection of T cell receptor beta chains follows, all from one sample in a study of blood T cell repertoires in COVID-19. Only in-frame clones appear in the TCRdb table, and some are missing; sequencing was by immunoSEQ multiplex PCR. The sample carries almost 500,000 clones, approximately 86% recorded once. Sequences were obtained from PBMCs or T cells enriched from blood (not recorded which). The receptor set was obtained from a woman aged 55-69 years who had recovered from COVID-19. Each CDR3 is given with its conserved first and last residue. A D gene is named only where the DNA matches it firmly. Clone size is not always given. Where it is, it says once, few, many or a class for expanded clones.

clone_size j_call d_call v_call cdr3_aa cdr3_nt
. TRBJ1-1 TRBD1 TRBV3-1/TRBV3-2 CASSPGGGQGAPRAFF TGTGCCAGCAGCCCGGGAGGCGGGCAGGGGGCCCCTCGAGCTTTCTTT
. TRBJ2-7 . TRBV2 CARRGDTPPEQYF TGTGCTCGCAGGGGGGACACCCCCCCCGAGCAGTACTTC
once TRBJ2-5 TRBD2 TRBV3-1/TRBV3-2 CASSQQSGGGAETQYF TGTGCCAGCAGCCAACAGTCGGGCGGGGGGGCGGAGACCCAGTACTTC
once TRBJ1-1 TRBD1 TRBV27 CASSLARGTEAFF TGTGCCAGCAGTTTGGCCAGGGGGACTGAAGCTTTCTTT
. TRBJ2-2 TRBD2 TRBV9 CASSGGWTSGGTGELFF TGTGCCAGCAGCGGTGGCTGGACTAGCGGGGGGACCGGGGAGCTGTTTTTT
. TRBJ2-7 TRBD2 TRBV6-5 CASNSGLAGSYEQYF TGTGCCAGCAACTCGGGACTAGCGGGTTCCTACGAGCAGTACTTC
. TRBJ1-1 . TRBV6-5 CASSYSGRAEAFF TGTGCCAGCAGTTATAGCGGGCGGGCTGAAGCTTTCTTT
once TRBJ2-1 TRBD2 TRBV3-1/TRBV3-2 CASSQVAGRYNEQFF TGTGCCAGCAGCCAAGTAGCGGGGCGATACAATGAGCAGTTCTTC
. TRBJ1-2 . TRBV12-3/TRBV12-4 CASSLQGSYGYTF TGTGCCAGCAGTTTACAGGGGAGCTATGGCTACACCTTC
. TRBJ1-4 . TRBV6-5 CASSYSKLYSEKLFF TGTGCCAGCAGTTACTCGAAGCTCTACAGCGAAAAACTGTTTTTT
. TRBJ2-3 TRBD2 TRBV14 CASSQEEWAGGSDTQYF TGTGCCAGCAGCCAAGAGGAGTGGGCGGGGGGCTCAGATACGCAGTATTTT
. TRBJ1-3 TRBD1 TRBV6-5 CASSTAGGYGNTIYF TGTGCCAGCAGTACAGCAGGGGGATATGGAAACACCATATATTTT
. TRBJ2-2 . TRBV6-5 CASRSPFTGELFF TGTGCCAGCAGGAGCCCCTTCACCGGGGAGCTGTTTTTT
. TRBJ2-1 . TRBV5-1 CASSLVGSRSYNEQFF TGCGCCAGCAGCTTGGTGGGCTCCCGCTCCTACAATGAGCAGTTCTTC
once TRBJ2-1 . TRBV24-1 CATSDTRTVYNEQFF TGTGCCACCAGTGATACGCGGACAGTCTACAATGAGCAGTTCTTC
once TRBJ1-2 . TRBV12-3/TRBV12-4 CASTRGNGYTF TGTGCCAGCACTAGGGGGAATGGCTACACCTTC
. TRBJ2-5 . TRBV4-1 CASSPSSRGQETQYF TGCGCCAGCAGCCCCTCTTCCCGGGGGCAAGAGACCCAGTACTTC
few TRBJ2-7 TRBD1 TRBV19 CASSGSTGGSYEQYF TGTGCCAGTAGTGGGTCGACAGGGGGCTCCTACGAGCAGTACTTC
. TRBJ2-2 TRBD1 TRBV4-1 CASSPNRGQNTGELFF TGCGCCAGCAGCCCAAACAGGGGGCAGAACACCGGGGAGCTGTTTTTT
. TRBJ2-1 TRBD2 TRBV5-4 CASSWGAGLASEQFF TGTGCCAGCAGCTGGGGAGCGGGACTAGCAAGTGAGCAGTTCTTC
. TRBJ1-2 TRBD1 TRBV4-1 CASSQGAGTGDYGYTF TGCGCCAGCAGCCAAGGGGCGGGGACAGGGGACTATGGCTACACCTTC
. TRBJ2-6 TRBD2 TRBV19 CASRASGGFSGANVLTF TGTGCCAGTAGAGCTAGCGGGGGCTTCTCTGGGGCCAACGTCCTGACTTTC
. TRBJ2-5 TRBD1 TRBV7-7 CASSFSLTGRISSETQYF TGTGCCAGCAGCTTTTCCCTGACAGGGCGGATTTCAAGTGAGACCCAGTACTTC
. TRBJ2-7 TRBD1 TRBV5-7 CASSLIGTGGYEQYF TGTGCCAGCAGCTTGATCGGGACAGGGGGGTACGAGCAGTACTTC
. TRBJ2-5 . TRBV2 CASSVMAGPNRRDQYF TGTGCCAGCAGTGTAATGGCGGGACCAAATAGAAGAGACCAGTACTTC
. TRBJ1-2 TRBD1 TRBV19 CASNYGTGVYYGYTF TGTGCCAGTAATTATGGGACAGGGGTTTACTATGGCTACACCTTC
. TRBJ1-2 TRBD1 TRBV5-6 CASSSWGTGFFGYTF TGTGCCAGCAGCTCATGGGGGACAGGATTTTTCGGCTACACCTTC
. TRBJ1-1 . TRBV3-1/TRBV3-2 CASGLLPEAFF TGTGCCAGCGGACTTTTACCTGAAGCTTTCTTT
few TRBJ1-4 . TRBV30 CAWRPTQPTNEKLFF TGTGCCTGGAGACCAACACAACCAACTAATGAAAAACTGTTTTTT
. TRBJ2-5 . TRBV2 CASSGGRLETQYF TGTGCCAGCAGCGGAGGGAGGCTGGAGACCCAGTACTTC
. TRBJ1-1 . TRBV11-2 CATQTDFGTEAFF TGTGCCACCCAGACAGATTTCGGCACTGAAGCTTTCTTT
many TRBJ2-7 . TRBV6-5 CASRQGQGLEQYF TGTGCCAGCAGGCAGGGTCAAGGGCTCGAGCAGTACTTC
. TRBJ1-2 TRBD1 TRBV30 CAWSTGTGGERGGYTF TGTGCCTGGAGTACGGGGACAGGGGGAGAGCGAGGAGGCTACACCTTC
few TRBJ2-7 TRBD1 TRBV7-9 CASATDRGYEQYF TGTGCCAGCGCCACGGACAGGGGCTACGAGCAGTACTTC
. TRBJ1-3 TRBD1 TRBV30 CAWMGAGGSGNTIYF TGTGCCTGGATGGGGGCAGGGGGCTCTGGAAACACCATATATTTT
once TRBJ1-1 . TRBV11-3 CASSSGTEAFF TGTGCCAGCAGCTCCGGGACAGAAGCTTTCTTT
. TRBJ1-3 . TRBV19 CASSGSTLGNTIYF TGTGCCAGTTCGGGGAGTACTCTTGGAAACACCATATATTTT
. TRBJ2-3 TRBD2 TRBV2 CASSEVAGGSTDTQYF TGTGCCAGCAGTGAAGTAGCGGGGGGCAGCACAGATACGCAGTATTTT
. TRBJ1-5 TRBD1 TRBV5-1 CASSATGVQGQPQHF TGCGCCAGCAGCGCCACAGGGGTTCAGGGTCAGCCCCAGCATTTT
. TRBJ1-4 . TRBV7-9 CASSLAQGNNEKLFF TGTGCCAGCAGCTTAGCTCAGGGGAATAATGAAAAACTGTTTTTT
. TRBJ1-3 . TRBV30 CAGAVGHSGNTIYF TGTGCCGGTGCCGTGGGGCACTCTGGAAACACCATATATTTT
. TRBJ1-3 . TRBV6-6 CASRQASGNTIYF TGTGCCAGCAGACAGGCATCTGGAAACACCATATATTTT
. TRBJ1-4 . TRBV19 CASSRKTGTNEKLFF TGTGCCAGTAGTCGGAAGACAGGCACTAATGAAAAACTGTTTTTT